The T cell receptor (beta chain) under discussion was sequenced for a study of blood T cell repertoires in COVID-19. Study at large: From the United States, Italy and Spain came samples of acute and convalescent COVID-19. PBMCs, B-cell-depleted T cells, or T cells were the source of the cDNA or gDNA that made up the material.

This CDR3 has 16 residues. Germline lookup yields CDR1 MNHEY and CDR2 SVGAGI. V gave up 0 bases and J gave up 5 bases; unmatched junction bases: 10. Authors' methods: By means of reference gene primer amplification, nucleated cell counts were estimated. Profiled with immunoSEQ multiplex PCR; TCRdb holds only in-frame clones, not every one. V and J calls and clone size follow that table, whereas D and trimming were derived from the DNA. The data hold 250,000 to 300,000 clones, with 82% observed a single time. The J gene is TRBJ2-7, the V gene TRBV6-5; 7 nucleotides agree with TRBD2. The sample was peripheral blood. The clonotype comes from a woman between 18 and 30 years old with acute or convalescent COVID-19. In nucleotides, the CDR3 is TGTGCCAGCAGTTACTCGAGGGCGGGAGCAGTAAACGAGCAGTACTTC. Translating it yields CASSYSRAGAVNEQYF.